These 23 T cell receptor beta chains were all obtained from the same sample, sequenced in a study of tumor and adjacent non-tumor tissue in lung cancer. The template was RNA from unsorted bulk tissue. TCRbeta libraries were built with three rounds of nested PCR, modified from ARM-PCR. TCRdb analysed the multiplex PCR reads with MiXCR anew, one entry per CDR3 protein. The table has 110,000 or so distinct CDR3 sequences, approximately 71% seen once. The sequenced sample was lung tumor tissue. Receptors originate from a woman aged 60-75 years with non-small cell lung cancer.

Concerning this clonotype: This sequence may be a read error, since a much larger clone differs from it by one base. The chain couples TRBV12-3 or TRBV12-4 to TRBJ2-7; 7 nucleotides match TRBD1. The CDR3 runs 14 residues. CDR3: CTSSSTGTAYEQYF. The CDR3 DNA sequence: TGTACCAGCAGTTCAACCGGGACAGCCTACGAGCAGTACTTC.

On this clonotype: The junction does not match germline at one end; this may be a read error. The J gene is TRBJ1-2, the V gene TRBV6-1; D is unclear. CDR3 size: 13 residues. Germline V gene lookup returns CDR1 MNHNS and CDR2 SASEGT. The CDR3, as DNA: TGTGCCAGCAGTCGCGACGGCTTTTATGGCTACATCTTC. It codes for CASSRDGFYGYIF.

A remark on this clonotype: Since the CDR3 does not end with the conserved phenylalanine or tryptophan, this likely comes from a read error. V is TRBV6-2 or TRBV6-3 and J is TRBJ2-1; 14 bases match TRBD2. V was clipped by 8 bases and J by 9 bases; unmatched bases: 9. Germline CDR1 MNHEY, CDR2 SVGEGT. The CDR3 runs 15 residues. The CDR3 is CASATGLAGVTEQFL. The CDR3 nucleotides are TGTGCCAGCGCCACGGGACTAGCGGGAGTAACTGAGCAGTTCTTA.

Many counts were recorded for this clonotype. J is TRBJ2-3 and V is TRBV28, with TRBD2 matching 7 bases. Trimming cost V 1 base and J 1 base; bases outside gene matches: 8. Germline CDR1 MDHEN, CDR2 SYDVKM. The CDR3 spans 17 residues. DNA of the CDR3: TGTGCCAGCAGTTTATCCGCGGCGGGGGAAGGCACAGATACGCAGTATTTT. Encoded protein: CASSLSAAGEGTDTQYF.

The V and J genes are TRBV11-3 and TRBJ1-3; D is unclear. The CDR3 has 15 residues. The V gene's germline CDR1 is SGHNT and CDR2 YENEEA. Trimming took 6 bases from V and 2 from J, leaving 14 bases between them. This CDR3 is CASRTKRMAGNTIYF. CDR3 coding DNA: TGTGCCAGCAGGACCAAAAGGATGGCTGGAAACACCATATATTTT.

The rearrangement uses TRBV30 and TRBJ1-3; TRBD1 might be the D (5 bases). Trimming removed 7 bases from V and 4 bases from J, with 17 bases in between. The CDR3 consists of 14 residues. Germline V gene sequence: CDR1 GTSNPN, CDR2 SVGIG (reference sequence). CDR3 DNA: TGTGCCTCTAGGATGGGGCGCTTAGGAAACACCATATATTTT. It specifies CASRMGRLGNTIYF.

For this clonotype: This may come from a read error, since a much larger clone is one base off. The rearrangement links TRBV20-1 to TRBJ2-1; D is ambiguous. CDR3 length: 15 amino acids. V lost 1 base and J 5 bases, leaving 15 bases between the germline ends. The germline V gene has CDR1 DFQATT and CDR2 SNEGSKA (reference sequence). CDR3 DNA: TGCAGTGCTAGAGCCGTCCAATATCAGCACAATGAGCAGTTCTTC. Residues: CSARAVQYQHNEQFF.

With respect to this clonotype: A junction boundary mismatches the germline segment, possibly from a read error. The chain has TRBV20-1 and TRBJ2-6; tentatively, D is TRBD1 (7 bases). The V gene's germline CDR1 is DFQATT and CDR2 SNEGSKA (reference sequence). The CDR3 covers 17 residues. The CDR3 is CGARDNRGLSGTNVLTF. The CDR3 coding sequence is TGCGGTGCTAGAGATAACAGGGGACTCTCTGGGACCAACGTCCTGACTTTC.

On this clonotype itself: A much bigger clone sits one base away, suggesting this may be a read error. The J gene is TRBJ2-1, the V gene TRBV6-1; the D is unclear. Germline-derived CDR1 and CDR2 are MNHNS and SASEGT. The CDR3 has 13 residues. CDR3 sequence reads: CASSEQASNEQLF. The DNA of the CDR3 is TGTGCCAGCAGTGAACAGGCCTCCAATGAGCAGTTATTC.

About this clonotype itself: Relative to the germline gene, one junction end is altered; a read error may explain this. This chain uses TRBV29-1 with TRBJ2-5; possibly TRBD1 or TRBD2 for D (6 bases each). Germline CDR1 reads SQVTM; CDR2 reads ANQGSEA. This CDR3 has 12 amino acids. The CDR3 region is CSVGHGGETQHF. In DNA, the CDR3 is TGCAGCGTGGGACATGGCGGGGAGACCCAGCACTTC. The full variable domain, in which reference TRBV29-1 and TRBJ2-5 provide the parts outside the CDR3, is SAVISQKPSRDICQRGTSLTIQCQVDSQVTMMFWYRQQPGQSLTLIATANQGSEATYESGFVIDKFPISRPNLTFSTLTVSNMSPEDSSIYLCSVGHGGETQHFGPGTRLLVL.

Of note for this clonotype: At one end, the junction sequence differs from germline, possibly due to a read error. J is TRBJ2-3 and V is TRBV11-2; D uncertain. The CDR3 is made up of 15 amino acids. Germline V CDR1 and CDR2: SGHAT, FQNNGV. In DNA, the CDR3 is TGTGCCAGCAGCGCCGCCGGAACGGCCACAGATACGGAGTATTTT. It translates to CASSAAGTATDTEYF.

This clonotype showed up many times. The chain links TRBV29-1 to TRBJ1-1; TRBD1 might be the D (6 bases). The ends were cut back, 5 bases at V and 6 bases at J, with 16 bases in the middle. From germline, CDR1 is SQVTM and CDR2 ANQGSEA. The CDR3 covers 13 residues. The CDR3 DNA follows: TGCAGCGTTCAAAAACAAACAGGGTCTGAAGCTTTCTTT. Amino acids: CSVQKQTGSEAFF.

Points on this clonotype: This clone may be a read error of a much larger clone one base away. The V and J genes are TRBV28 and TRBJ2-3; 7 nucleotides match TRBD2. The germline V gene has CDR1 MDHEN and CDR2 SYDVKM. The CDR3 spans 14 residues. CDR3 sequence (DNA): TGTGCCAGCAGCTGGGGAGGGAGCACAGATACGCACTATTTT. Amino acids: CASSWGGSTDTHYF.

On this clonotype itself: This clone may be a read error of a much larger clone one base away. CDR3 sequence: CASSLQFRDKETQNF. The CDR3 DNA reads TGCGCCAGCAGCCTCCAGTTCAGGGATAAGGAGACCCAGAACTTC. The chain has TRBV4-3 and TRBJ2-5, with D tentatively TRBD1 (5 bases). The V gene's germline CDR1 is LGHNA and CDR2 YSLEER. The CDR3 extends over 15 amino acids.

The rearrangement uses TRBV11-2 and TRBJ2-7; 10 bases are a match to TRBD2. The CDR3 covers 16 residues. Per germline, CDR1 SGHAT and CDR2 FQNNGV. Trimming cost V 5 bases and J 4 bases; bases outside gene matches: 11. CDR3 amino acids: CASSHPAGGSYYEQYF. CDR3 bases: TGTGCCAGCAGCCATCCAGCGGGGGGGAGTTATTACGAGCAGTACTTC. Together with reference TRBV11-2 and TRBJ2-7, the CDR3 gives the full variable domain: EAGVAQSPRYKIIEKRQSVAFWCNPISGHATLYWYQQILGQGPKLLIQFQNNGVVDDSQLPKDRFSAERLKGVDSTLKIQPAKLEDSAVYLCASSHPAGGSYYEQYFGPGTRLTVT.

With respect to this clonotype: This may be a read error: a much more frequent sequence differs by one nucleotide. This chain links TRBV12-3 or TRBV12-4 with TRBJ2-2; tentatively, D is TRBD1 (7 bases). The CDR3 is 16 residues long. V dropped 6 bases and J dropped 7 bases, with 21 bases sitting between them. The CDR3 DNA follows: TGTGCCAGCAGGCCCGGAGGGGGCCTTAGAATCGGGGAGCTGTTTTTT. It is translated as CASRPGGGLRIGELFF.

Only one count was recorded for this clonotype. A read error may account for a junction end that differs from germline. The genes are TRBV11-2 and TRBJ2-5, with TRBD2 matching 7 bases. Per the germline V gene, CDR1 is SGHAT and CDR2 is FQNNGV. The CDR3 is 16 amino acids. The CDR3 sequence: CASCLAARAGVETLYF. As DNA, the CDR3 is TGTGCCAGCTGCTTAGCCGCGCGGGCGGGGGTAGAGACCCTGTACTTC. Filled out from reference TRBV11-2 and TRBJ2-5, the complete variable domain reads EAGVAQSPRYKIIEKRQSVAFWCNPISGHATLYWYQQILGQGPKLLIQFQNNGVVDDSQLPKDRFSAERLKGVDSTLKIQPAKLEDSAVYLCASCLAARAGVETLYFGPGTRLLVL.

In this sample, this clonotype turned up once. A much bigger clone sits one base away, suggesting this may be a read error. V and J are TRBV29-1 and TRBJ1-3; D is ambiguous. CDR3 size: 12 residues. Germline lookup yields CDR1 SQVTM and CDR2 ANQGSEA. CDR3 region: CSVVVSGNTVYF. The CDR3 DNA is TGCAGCGTTGTCGTCTCTGGAAACACCGTATATTTT.

Notes on this clonotype: A much more abundant neighbour one base away suggests this may be a read error. The chain recombines TRBV5-1 with TRBJ2-3; 11 nucleotides match TRBD1. Germline V CDR1 and CDR2: SGHRS, YFSETQ. This CDR3 is 15 amino acids long. After removal of 6 bases from V and 4 bases from J, the junction contained 7 bases not matched to a gene. CDR3 amino acids: CASNPGDRGADTQYF. CDR3 in DNA: TGCGCCAGCAACCCCGGGGACAGGGGGGCAGATACGCAGTATTTT.

Worth noting for this clonotype: The CDR3 ends on some other residue instead of the conserved phenylalanine or tryptophan, so this is likely a read error. The chain combines TRBV7-2 with TRBJ2-7; 12 bases match TRBD1. Germline CDR1 reads SGHTA; CDR2 reads FQGNSA. This CDR3 is built from 13 residues. V shed 4 bases, J shed 9 bases, and the junction held 4 bases outside the gene matches. In DNA, the CDR3 is TGTGCCAGCAGCTCGGGGACAGGGGGCGCGCAGTACCTC. Amino acids: CASSSGTGGAQYL.

The table lists this clonotype with a count of one. At one end, the junction sequence differs from germline, possibly due to a read error. V and J are TRBV11-3 and TRBJ2-1; 7 positions agree with TRBD1. The CDR3 runs to 15 residues. Germline V lookup: CDR1 SGHNT, CDR2 YENEEA. In DNA form, the CDR3 reads TGTGCCAGTAACTTAACGGCAGGGGGTTACAATGTGCAGTTCTTC. Encoded protein: CASNLTAGGYNVQFF. Looking up the rest from reference TRBV11-3 and TRBJ2-1 gives the full variable domain: EAGVVQSPRYKIIEKKQPVAFWCNPISGHNTLYWYLQNLGQGPELLIRYENEEAVDDSQLPKDRFSAERLKGVDSTLKIQPAELGDSAVYLCASNLTAGGYNVQFFGPGTRLTVL.

A few counts support this clonotype. A much larger clonotype is one base distant, so this may be a read error. DNA for the CDR3: TGCGGTGCTAGAGATCGTCGGGGGGCCTTTGCGTATTTT. This codes for CGARDRRGAFAYF. This chain uses TRBV20-1 with TRBJ2-3, with D possibly being TRBD2 (7 bases). Germline CDR1 reads DFQATT; CDR2 reads SNEGSKA (reference sequence). CDR3 length equals 13 residues.

The chain combines TRBV5-1 with TRBJ2-7, with 7 bases fitting TRBD2. The V gene end was trimmed by 3 bases and the J gene end by 3 bases; junction bases not matched to a gene: 9. Germline CDR1 SGHRS, CDR2 YFSETQ. There are 15 residues in the CDR3. DNA of the CDR3: TGCGCCAGCAGCTCCGGGACTTGCGGGGGCTACGAGCAGTACTTC. Protein sequence: CASSSGTCGGYEQYF.